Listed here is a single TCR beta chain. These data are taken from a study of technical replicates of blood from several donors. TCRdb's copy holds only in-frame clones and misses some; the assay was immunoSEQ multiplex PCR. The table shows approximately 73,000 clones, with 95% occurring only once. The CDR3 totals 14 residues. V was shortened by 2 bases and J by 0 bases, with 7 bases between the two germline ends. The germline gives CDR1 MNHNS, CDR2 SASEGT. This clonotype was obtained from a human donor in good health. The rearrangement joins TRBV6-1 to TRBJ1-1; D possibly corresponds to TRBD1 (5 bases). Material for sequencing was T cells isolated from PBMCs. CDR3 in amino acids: CASSERQMNTEAFF. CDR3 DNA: TGTGCCAGCAGTGAAAGACAGATGAACACTGAAGCTTTCTTT.